Below, one T cell receptor beta chain is given with its context. The clone's antigen remains unknown. Per-base quality was not reported, and no clone a single base away is much larger than it. Libraries were made using the immunoSEQ multiplex PCR assay. For the multiplex PCR, a mixture combining 60 forward primers for TCR Vbeta segments and 13 reverse primers for TCR Jbeta segments was used. The CDR3 region of rearranged TCR beta genes was amplified from genomic DNA with a multiplex PCR assay. On the Illumina HiSeq System, the amplified TCR beta libraries were sequenced as 87-base-pair reads. The paper's data handling went like this. A later analysis tallied approximately 87 million unique TCR beta chains across the approximately 670 repertoires, and roughly 11 million of those chains were shared by two or more donors. Raw reads were error-corrected and collapsed into unique sequences by a nearest-neighbor algorithm in which closely related sequences were merged to remove PCR and sequencing errors. Alignment of CDR3 sequences to IMGT reference sequences was used to assign V, D and J gene segments. For a sequence to be retained, a match of at least six nucleotides was required to both a V gene segment and a J gene segment. A rearrangement counted as productive if the CDR3 had no stop codons and remained in frame with V and J, and every other rearrangement counted as non-productive. CDR3 was defined by IMGT convention, running from the second conserved V-encoded cysteine to the conserved J-encoded phenylalanine. The earlier analysis of some 580 of the donors excluded any sequence lacking an unambiguous match to a single V gene segment. An earlier analysis of over 450 of the donors classified V segments as functional when productive rearrangements were above 56.7% and as segregating when the standard deviation between donors was above 5%. A statistical classification framework was developed to diagnose cytomegalovirus status using the catalog of TCR beta chain sequences. In a later analysis, TCR nucleotide sequences were compared against IMGT/GENE-DB human TR gene sequences so that V and J genes could be assigned. Using the TCRdist pipeline, a later analysis assigned CDR3 sequences along with most-parsimonious VDJ recombination scenarios. In a later analysis, each TCR beta chain was defined by its CDR3 amino acid sequence together with its V-gene family, and reads without a unique V-gene family were excluded. In a later analysis, approximately 640 highly shared, low-generation-probability nucleotide sequences were removed to address suspected cross-contamination and a sequencing artifact. For each public chain, a later analysis derived a clonal expansion index from normalized ranks of inferred template counts within each repertoire. In a later analysis, generation probabilities were computed with a VDJ recombination model fitted to out-of-frame rearrangements, and the resulting probabilities were checked against IGoR. A later analysis scored TCR-TCR, TCR-HLA and TCR-CMV co-occurrence with hypergeometric tests, applying a repertoire-size bias correction to TCR pairs. False discovery rates were estimated in a later analysis by permuting HLA or CMV assignments 20 times. In a later analysis, co-occurring TCRs were grouped using DBSCAN, with TCRdist sequence similarity added in when clustering inside HLA-allele-positive subsets. Repertoires with fewer than 30,000 or more than 120,000 public chains, plus five repertoires with anomalous nucleotide sharing, were excluded from co-occurrence clustering. TCRdb stores this immuneACCESS table with in-frame sequences only. Part of the clones is absent; in the studies checked, under half of the shortfall reflects unresolved V genes, and no reason is known for the rest. V and J calls and clone size are those listed in that table; D and trimming were worked out from the DNA. The sample table records some 150,000 clones; over 70% of these occur just once. Of the sample, roughly 6.3% falls within the top ten clones.

This specimen comes from a study of cytomegalovirus exposure and HLA in healthy donors (TCRdb year 2017). Study-wide context: An earlier analysis of several hundred of the donors reported 276 Gb of sequence data and 117 million unique TCR beta sequences obtained from around 170 million T cells. Using immunosequencing, the study profiled T cell repertoires from roughly 650 subjects and related those repertoires to cytomegalovirus serostatus. Among a few hundred genotyped donors of the cohort, an average of approximately 230,000 unique TCR beta nucleotide sequences were sequenced per donor, roughly a sixth of them non-productive. To predict cytomegalovirus infection status, the study combined high-throughput TCR immunosequencing, statistical association of individual TCRs with disease status, and machine learning. About 5 DR-DQ haplotypes were handled as single units for association and clustering, since linkage in the cohort was strong. The genetic ancestry cluster associated with self-reported Caucasian donors included 70% to 85% of the 398 genotyped donors. A separate validation cohort of some 130 different subjects was used in addition to the 666-subject first cohort. The study aimed to test whether cataloging public T cell receptors could reveal signatures of past pathogen exposure. Class I and class II HLA loci were covered by the typing at four-digit resolution. A later analysis re-examined previously published TCR beta repertoires from just over 650 donors and added high-resolution HLA genotyping to investigate patterns of TCR occurrence. All discovery cohort repertoires had been generated using a single sequencing platform. To decide whether each TCR beta V gene segment behaved as functional or pseudogenic, an earlier analysis of some 600 of the donors relied on high-throughput TCR beta sequencing. Alongside the repertoire data, information on donor age, sex, ethnicity and CMV serostatus was compiled. Roughly 300 gigabases of sequencing data and tens of millions of unique TCR sequences made up an early release that covered fewer than 650 HLA-typed donors. A later genetic analysis used genome-wide SNP genotypes for about three fifths of the roughly 700 donors, treating that subset as a discovery cohort. The number of typed donors differed by locus: roughly 629-640 for A, B, C, DRB1 and DQB1; approximately 530 for DQA1; roughly 600 for DPA1; and 450 to 480 for DPB1. The later analysis used no new phenotypic data to find candidate immune exposures, relying instead on TCR beta sequences and their occurrence across donors. Study-wide conclusions, independent of this receptor: Immune exposure information for the cohort was limited to CMV serostatus. In an earlier analysis of 587 of the donors, most TCR beta V segments were observed in productive rearrangements about 87% or about 30% of the time, broadly matching IMGT annotations. In a later genetic analysis, a missense DCLRE1C variant was associated with V-gene and J-gene trimming of TCR beta chains, and the association was replicated in an independent cohort. A further reported finding was that TCR beta sequences accurately predicted the HLA-A and HLA-B alleles for most subjects in the first cohort. In vitro tests confirmed that a few of the cytomegalovirus-associated TCR beta chains recognize cytomegalovirus antigens. Correlated functional status among segregating V segments might be attributable to linkage disequilibrium, but an unknown experimental factor could not be ruled out. Because HLA typing was missing for some donors at each locus, association tests included only the typed subset. The study listed around 160 TCR beta chains as associated with cytomegalovirus. Presence/absence analyses assumed roughly uniform sequencing depth across donors, an assumption that may not hold. A cluster of highly shared sequence variants was judged likely to represent a technical artifact of the sequencing pipeline. In a later analysis, several top co-occurrence clusters were reported to appear linked to parvovirus B19, influenza, CMV and Epstein-Barr virus. The classifier was reported to diagnose cytomegalovirus status with high specificity and sensitivity in both the original cohort and the validation cohort. A later analysis found that HLA-associated TCR beta chains were more clonally expanded and had lower generation probabilities than equally common non-associated chains. In a later analysis, TCR association rates were found to vary across HLA loci, with the most associated TCRs seen for DRB1 alleles and the fewest for HLA-C alleles. When HLA alleles, especially DR and DQ, strongly co-occurred, TCR associations were difficult to assign to individual alleles. Across donors, most TCR sequences were observed very rarely, whereas some public TCRs were present in many individuals. In a later analysis, most CMV-associated TCR beta chains were found to appear HLA-restricted, with HLA associations seemingly driven largely by CMV exposure. According to the authors, the approach could potentially be generalized to other disease states and immunological phenotypes. In this cohort, only TCR beta chains were sequenced, and detectable features were limited by the absence of alpha or paired-chain data. The earlier analysis of 587 of the donors excluded about 16 rarely observed V segments, including chromosome 9 orphons, because counts were too low. According to a later genetic analysis, donors in an Asian-associated ancestry cluster had fewer N-insertions in productive TCRs than the roughly 700-donor mean. Specific HLA alleles were associated with over 15,000 TCR beta sequences at a false discovery rate of 0.05 in a later analysis.

The cohort comprised approximately 700 healthy bone marrow donors. All cohort members were sampled while nominally healthy, although unrecorded immune exposures were likely present. The donor tested CMV seropositive, placing the donor among the roughly 270 seropositive members of the cohort. Every donor gave a peripheral blood sample, and the peripheral blood mononuclear cells from that sample were used for TCR beta sequencing. Genomic DNA extraction from the blood cell samples was performed with the Qiagen DNeasy Blood Extraction Kit. Sample: PBMCs. The sequence derives from a woman aged 40 to 55 in good health and CMV-seropositive.

The CDR3 protein sequence reads: CASSRLGSGNTIYF. The sequenced DNA: TGTGCCAGCAGCCGACTGGGCTCTGGAAACACCATATATTTT. Rearrangement joined TRBV7-6 to TRBJ1-3, with an unclear D gene assignment. V is clipped by 5 bases and J by 0 bases, and the sequence between their germline boundaries is 8 bases long. Taken from cysteine to phenylalanine, the CDR3 has 14 residues. The CDR3 DNA has 42 bases and is translated from base 1. For CDR1 and CDR2, the germline V gene lists SGHVS and FNYEAQ.